In this sample, the clone carrying this TCR beta chain turned up a few times. Treatment noted: oral pan-JAK inhibitor, 5-10 mg twice daily. The CDR3 runs to 16 residues. Germline assignment: CDR1 GTSNPN and CDR2 SVGIG (reference sequence). V was pared by 0 bases and J by 0 bases, with 12 bases between. Extracted RNA was reverse transcribed into cDNA, the sequencing template. Assay: immunoSEQ multiplex PCR; the TCRdb copy retains only in-frame clones and omits some. The table has around 290,000 clones, about three fifths seen once; the top ten hold roughly 1.8%. This sample was included in a study of CD8+ T cells in alopecia areata.

The sequence came from a human donor with alopecia areata. Sequenced material: CD4+ T cells sorted from blood, taken at week 24, from a patient treated with tofacitinib. The V and J genes are TRBV30 and TRBJ2-4, with no clear D. The CDR3 sequence is CAWSVRRRSAKNIQYF. The CDR3 region has the DNA TGTGCCTGGAGTGTACGGCGCAGGTCAGCCAAAAACATTCAGTACTTC.